Listed below are T cell receptor beta chains from one sample, sequenced in a study of blood T cell repertoires in COVID-19. Profiling relied on immunoSEQ multiplex PCR, and the TCRdb table lists in-frame clones only, not all of them. Of roughly 140,000 clones listed, roughly 88% are singletons. Input material: peripheral blood. These receptors were collected from a woman in her forties or fifties in a cohort sampled during active or convalescent COVID-19. The CDR3 runs from the conserved cysteine through the conserved F or W. The D gene is left open where the match is weak. Where a row states a size, it is once, few, many or the class of an expanded clone; other rows omit it.

DNA: TGTGCCACCAGCTGGGGACAGGGAGTGATCAATCAGCCCCAGCATTTT
CDR3: CATSWGQGVINQPQHF
V: TRBV15
D: TRBD1
size: .
J: TRBJ1-5

DNA: TGCGCCAGCAGCCAAGGGGGGACTAATAATTCACCCCTCCACTTT
CDR3: CASSQGGTNNSPLHF
V: TRBV4-3
D: .
size: .
J: TRBJ1-6

DNA: TGTGCCTCCAAAGGGACAGGGGATCAGCCCCAGCATTTT
CDR3: CASKGTGDQPQHF
V: TRBV12-3/TRBV12-4
D: TRBD1
size: few
J: TRBJ1-5

DNA: TGCAGCGTTGAAGCCCCGGGACAGTACTGGGAGCAGTACTTC
CDR3: CSVEAPGQYWEQYF
V: TRBV29-1
D: TRBD1
size: once
J: TRBJ2-7

DNA: TGTGCCAGCAGTGAATTTTCAGGGTCCAACACTGAAGCTTTCTTT
CDR3: CASSEFSGSNTEAFF
V: TRBV6-1
D: .
size: .
J: TRBJ1-1

DNA: TGTGCCAGCAGTGTCTGGGGGACACTCTCTGGCCATGAGCAGTTCTTC
CDR3: CASSVWGTLSGHEQFF
V: TRBV6-4
D: .
size: .
J: TRBJ2-1

DNA: TGCGCCAGCAGTGGACAGGGCAATCAGCCCCAGCATTTT
CDR3: CASSGQGNQPQHF
V: TRBV10-1
D: .
size: few
J: TRBJ1-5

DNA: TGTGCCAGCAGCTTGATGGGTAGGGGGCGTAGAGACTATGGCTACACCTTC
CDR3: CASSLMGRGRRDYGYTF
V: TRBV7-6
D: TRBD1
size: .
J: TRBJ1-2

DNA: TGTGCCAGCAGGACGGGCTCTGGAAACACCATATATTTT
CDR3: CASRTGSGNTIYF
V: TRBV6-5
D: .
size: many
J: TRBJ1-3

DNA: TGTGCCAGCAGCTTGAAGGGGGACTACGAGCAGTACTTC
CDR3: CASSLKGDYEQYF
V: TRBV5-4
D: .
size: once
J: TRBJ2-7

DNA: TGTGCCACCAGTCCCCGACAGGGTTCCGGGGAGCTGTTTTTT
CDR3: CATSPRQGSGELFF
V: TRBV24-1
D: TRBD1
size: .
J: TRBJ2-2

DNA: TGTGCCAGCAGCTCCCATAGCGGGGGGGCGGATGAGCAGTTCTTC
CDR3: CASSSHSGGADEQFF
V: TRBV11-3
D: TRBD2
size: once
J: TRBJ2-1

DNA: TGCGCCAGCAGCCAAGGACAGGGCTGGATTGAAGCTTTCTTT
CDR3: CASSQGQGWIEAFF
V: TRBV4-1
D: TRBD1
size: .
J: TRBJ1-1

DNA: TGTGCCAGCAGCTTAACGGGGGGCAACAATGAGCAGTTCTTC
CDR3: CASSLTGGNNEQFF
V: TRBV7-9
D: .
size: .
J: TRBJ2-1

DNA: TGTGCCAGCAGCTTGGTTGGGACAGCCTTCAATCAGCCCCAGCATTTT
CDR3: CASSLVGTAFNQPQHF
V: TRBV5-5
D: TRBD1
size: few
J: TRBJ1-5

DNA: TGTGCCAGCAGTTACGAACAGGGGAGCTATGGCTACACCTTC
CDR3: CASSYEQGSYGYTF
V: TRBV6-6
D: TRBD1
size: .
J: TRBJ1-2

DNA: TGTGCCAGCAGCTCGCGGACTCCTTCGGGGGAGCAGTACTTC
CDR3: CASSSRTPSGEQYF
V: TRBV7-8
D: .
size: once
J: TRBJ2-7

DNA: TGTGCCAGTAGTATTCCGAGCTTAGTTGGAAACACCATATATTTT
CDR3: CASSIPSLVGNTIYF
V: TRBV19
D: .
size: .
J: TRBJ1-3

DNA: TGTGCCAGCAGCTTAGTTTCGGGACAGGAAAATCAGCCCCAGCATTTT
CDR3: CASSLVSGQENQPQHF
V: TRBV7-9
D: TRBD1
size: few
J: TRBJ1-5

DNA: TGCAGCGTTGGGGCCATGAATGAAAAACTGTTTTTT
CDR3: CSVGAMNEKLFF
V: TRBV29-1
D: .
size: once
J: TRBJ1-4

DNA: TGTGCCAGCAGCCCCGGGGGGTCTCCCACTGAAGCTTTCTTT
CDR3: CASSPGGSPTEAFF
V: TRBV4-2
D: .
size: .
J: TRBJ1-1

DNA: TGTGCCAGCAGTGAATGGCATATTCCGCGGGAAAATCAGCCCCAGCATTTT
CDR3: CASSEWHIPRENQPQHF
V: TRBV6-1
D: .
size: .
J: TRBJ1-5

DNA: TGTGCCAGTCGTAAGGGGGCCTATGCAGATACGCAGTATTTT
CDR3: CASRKGAYADTQYF
V: TRBV6-5
D: TRBD1
size: few
J: TRBJ2-3

DNA: TGTGCCTGGCAAACGGGACAGGGGAGCTACACCTTC
CDR3: CAWQTGQGSYTF
V: TRBV30
D: TRBD1
size: .
J: TRBJ1-2

DNA: TGTGCCAGCAGCTTCCGGTTTCCAGAGGGAGATACGCAGTATTTT
CDR3: CASSFRFPEGDTQYF
V: TRBV13
D: .
size: once
J: TRBJ2-3

DNA: TGTGCCAGCAGTTACTCGGAGACAGCTAATTCACCCCTCCACTTT
CDR3: CASSYSETANSPLHF
V: TRBV6-6
D: .
size: .
J: TRBJ1-6

DNA: TGTGCCTGGGACGGGAGGTCTAACTATGGCTACACCTTC
CDR3: CAWDGRSNYGYTF
V: TRBV30
D: .
size: .
J: TRBJ1-2

DNA: TGTGCCAGCAGTTTTACGGGGTGGGCAGATACGCAGTATTTT
CDR3: CASSFTGWADTQYF
V: TRBV27
D: .
size: once
J: TRBJ2-3

DNA: TGTGCCAGCAGTTACATTGGCGGGAGTGAGCAGTTCTTC
CDR3: CASSYIGGSEQFF
V: TRBV6-6
D: TRBD2
size: .
J: TRBJ2-1